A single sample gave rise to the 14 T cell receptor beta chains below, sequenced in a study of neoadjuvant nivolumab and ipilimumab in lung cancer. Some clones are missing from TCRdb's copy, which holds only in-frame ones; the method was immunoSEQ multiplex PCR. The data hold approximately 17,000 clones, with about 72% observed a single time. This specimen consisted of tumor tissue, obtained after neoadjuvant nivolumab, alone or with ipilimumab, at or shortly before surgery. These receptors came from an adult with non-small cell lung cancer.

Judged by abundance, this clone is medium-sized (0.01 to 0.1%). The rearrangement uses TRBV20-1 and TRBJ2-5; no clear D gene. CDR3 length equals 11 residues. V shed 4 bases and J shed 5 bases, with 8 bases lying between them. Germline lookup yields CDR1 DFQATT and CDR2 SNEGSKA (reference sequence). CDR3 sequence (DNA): TGCAGTGCTATCCCACAGGAGACCCAGTACTTC. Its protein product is CSAIPQETQYF.

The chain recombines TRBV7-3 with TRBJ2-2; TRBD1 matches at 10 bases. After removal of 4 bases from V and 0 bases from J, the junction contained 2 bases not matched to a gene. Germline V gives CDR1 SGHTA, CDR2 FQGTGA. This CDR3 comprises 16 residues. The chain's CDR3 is CASSYGTGANTGELFF. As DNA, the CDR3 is TGTGCCAGCAGCTACGGGACAGGGGCGAACACCGGGGAGCTGTTTTTT.

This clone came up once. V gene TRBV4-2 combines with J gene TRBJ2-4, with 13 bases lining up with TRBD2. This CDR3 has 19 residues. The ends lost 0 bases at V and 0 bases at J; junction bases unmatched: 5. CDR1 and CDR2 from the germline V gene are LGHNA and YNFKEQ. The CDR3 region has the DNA TGTGCCAGCAGCCAAGATACTAGCGGGGGGGCCCCAGCCAAAAACATTCAGTACTTC. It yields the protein CASSQDTSGGAPAKNIQYF.

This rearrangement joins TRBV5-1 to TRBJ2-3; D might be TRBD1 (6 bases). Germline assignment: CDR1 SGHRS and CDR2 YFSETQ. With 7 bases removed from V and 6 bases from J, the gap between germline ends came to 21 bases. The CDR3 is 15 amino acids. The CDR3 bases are TGCGCCAGCGGTATCTCAGGGGTGTTTACGGATACGCAGTATTTT. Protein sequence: CASGISGVFTDTQYF.

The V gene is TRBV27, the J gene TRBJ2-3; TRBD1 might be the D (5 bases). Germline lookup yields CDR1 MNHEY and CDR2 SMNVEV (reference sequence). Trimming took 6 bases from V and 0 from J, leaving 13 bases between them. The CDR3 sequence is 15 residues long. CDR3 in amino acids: CASSLRQYSTDTQYF. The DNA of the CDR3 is TGTGCCAGCAGCCTCCGACAGTATAGCACAGATACGCAGTATTTT.

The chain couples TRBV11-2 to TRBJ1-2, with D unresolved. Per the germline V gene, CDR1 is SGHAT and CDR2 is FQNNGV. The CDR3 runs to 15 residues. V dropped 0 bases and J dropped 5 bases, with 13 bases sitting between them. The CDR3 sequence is CASSLDPGNQYGYTF. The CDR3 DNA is TGTGCCAGCAGCTTAGATCCCGGCAATCAATATGGCTACACCTTC. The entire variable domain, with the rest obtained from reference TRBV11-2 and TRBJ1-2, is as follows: EAGVAQSPRYKIIEKRQSVAFWCNPISGHATLYWYQQILGQGPKLLIQFQNNGVVDDSQLPKDRFSAERLKGVDSTLKIQPAKLEDSAVYLCASSLDPGNQYGYTFGSGTRLTVV.

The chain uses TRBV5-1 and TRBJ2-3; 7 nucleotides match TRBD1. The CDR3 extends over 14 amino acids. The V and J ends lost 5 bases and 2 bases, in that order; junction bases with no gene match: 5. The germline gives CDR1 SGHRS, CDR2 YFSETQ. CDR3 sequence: CASRGDRNTDTQYF. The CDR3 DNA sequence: TGCGCCAGCAGGGGGGACAGAAACACAGATACGCAGTATTTT.

CDR3 sequence: CASTIAGTSGGLAKNIQYF. In DNA form, the CDR3 reads TGTGCCAGCACCATCGCCGGGACTAGCGGGGGACTAGCCAAAAACATTCAGTACTTC. The chain is built from TRBV6-8 and TRBJ2-4; 14 bases are shared with TRBD2. The CDR3 has 19 residues. J was trimmed by 0 bases and V by 7 bases; bases with no gene match: 11. Germline V gives CDR1 MNHGY, CDR2 SAAAGT.

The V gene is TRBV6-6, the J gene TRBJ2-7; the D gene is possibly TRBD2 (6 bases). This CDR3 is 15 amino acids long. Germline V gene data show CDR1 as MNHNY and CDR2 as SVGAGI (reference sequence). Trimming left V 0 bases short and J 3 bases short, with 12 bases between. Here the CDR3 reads CASSYSMGLSYEQYF. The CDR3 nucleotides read TGTGCCAGCAGTTACTCGATGGGACTGAGCTACGAGCAGTACTTC.

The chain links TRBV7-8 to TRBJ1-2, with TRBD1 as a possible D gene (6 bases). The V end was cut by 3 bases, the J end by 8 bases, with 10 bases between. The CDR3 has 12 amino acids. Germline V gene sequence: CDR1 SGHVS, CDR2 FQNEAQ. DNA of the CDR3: TGTGCCAGCAGCTTTGCGGGGGCAGGCTACACCTTC. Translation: CASSFAGAGYTF. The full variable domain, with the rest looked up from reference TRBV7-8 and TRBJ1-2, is GAGVSQSPRYKVAKRGQDVALRCDPISGHVSLFWYQQALGQGPEFLTYFQNEAQLDKSGLPSDRFFAERPEGSVSTLKIQRTQQEDSAVYLCASSFAGAGYTFGSGTRLTVV.

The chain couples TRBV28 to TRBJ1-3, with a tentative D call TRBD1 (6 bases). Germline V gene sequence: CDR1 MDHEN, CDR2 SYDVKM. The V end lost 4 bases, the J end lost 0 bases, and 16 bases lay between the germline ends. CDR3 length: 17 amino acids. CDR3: CASSYLGQRISGNTIYF. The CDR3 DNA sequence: TGTGCCAGCAGTTACCTCGGACAGCGAATCTCTGGAAACACCATATATTTT.

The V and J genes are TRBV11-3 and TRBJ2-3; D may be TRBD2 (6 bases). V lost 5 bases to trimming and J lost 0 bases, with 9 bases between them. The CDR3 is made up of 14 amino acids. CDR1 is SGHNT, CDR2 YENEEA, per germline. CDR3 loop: CASSPGTSTDTQYF. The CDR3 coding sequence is TGTGCCAGCAGCCCGGGGACTAGCACAGATACGCAGTATTTT.

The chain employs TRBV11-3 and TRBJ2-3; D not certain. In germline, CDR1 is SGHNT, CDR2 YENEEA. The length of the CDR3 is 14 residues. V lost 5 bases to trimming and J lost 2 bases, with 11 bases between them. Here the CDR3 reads CASSLARATDTQYF. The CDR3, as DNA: TGTGCCAGCAGCCTCGCTAGGGCCACAGATACGCAGTATTTT.

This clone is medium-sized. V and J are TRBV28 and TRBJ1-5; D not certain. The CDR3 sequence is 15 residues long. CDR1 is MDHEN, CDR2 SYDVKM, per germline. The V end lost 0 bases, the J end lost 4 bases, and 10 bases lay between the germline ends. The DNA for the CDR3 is TGTGCCAGCAGTTTATGGTGGAGCGTAAATCAGCCCCAGCATTTT. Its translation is CASSLWWSVNQPQHF.